A selection of T cell receptor beta chains follows, all from one sample in a study of T cell responses to AZD1222 COVID-19 vaccine. Data came from immunoSEQ multiplex PCR; TCRdb stores just in-frame clones and leaves some out. The table includes about 72,000 clones, 86% detected once. The sequences come from peripheral blood, collected on day 0 of AZD1222 vaccination. The receptors shown here come from an adult in good health. The CDR3 runs from the conserved cysteine through the conserved F or W. Size is stated for part of the rows, as once, few or many counts, or as a class when the clone is expanded.

j_call v_call clone_size cdr3_aa
TRBJ2-7 TRBV28 medium-sized CASSFPDGYEQYF
TRBJ2-1 TRBV7-8 once CASVDPGTSGTIAEQFF
TRBJ1-1 TRBV3-1/TRBV3-2 NA CASTYRGAKGTEAFF
TRBJ2-7 TRBV19 NA CASSSNLNEQYF
TRBJ1-5 TRBV7-2 NA CASSLWAGASNQPQHF
TRBJ1-2 TRBV4-2 NA CASSQELGSGYTF
TRBJ1-6 TRBV7-9 NA CASSPPGTRTSPLHF
TRBJ2-7 TRBV4-3 NA CASSPGTVDEQYF
TRBJ2-3 TRBV18 NA CASSPPAAEAQSTDTQYF
TRBJ1-2 TRBV24-1 NA CATSGPGGVSGYTF
TRBJ1-1 TRBV12-3/TRBV12-4 NA CASSLSGGTEAFF
TRBJ2-2 TRBV2 NA CASRLGENTGELFF